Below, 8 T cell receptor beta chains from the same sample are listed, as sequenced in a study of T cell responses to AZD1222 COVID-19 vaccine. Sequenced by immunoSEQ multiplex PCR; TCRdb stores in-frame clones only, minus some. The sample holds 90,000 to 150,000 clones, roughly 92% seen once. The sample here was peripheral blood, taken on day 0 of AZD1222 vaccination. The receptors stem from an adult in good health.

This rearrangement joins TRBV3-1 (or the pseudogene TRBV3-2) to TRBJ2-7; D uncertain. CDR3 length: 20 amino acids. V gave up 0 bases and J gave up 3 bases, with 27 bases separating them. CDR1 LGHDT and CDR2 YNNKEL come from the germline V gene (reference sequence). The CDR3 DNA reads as TGTGCCAGCAGCCAAGATCCTCGACACCACAGAAGACTGAATGACTACGAGCAGTACTTC. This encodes CASSQDPRHHRRLNDYEQYF.

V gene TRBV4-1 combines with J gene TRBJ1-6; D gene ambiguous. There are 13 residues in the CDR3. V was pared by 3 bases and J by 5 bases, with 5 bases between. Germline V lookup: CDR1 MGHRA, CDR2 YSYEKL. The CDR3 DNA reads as TGCGCCAGCAGCCATAACAATAATTCACCCCTCCACTTT. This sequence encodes CASSHNNNSPLHF.

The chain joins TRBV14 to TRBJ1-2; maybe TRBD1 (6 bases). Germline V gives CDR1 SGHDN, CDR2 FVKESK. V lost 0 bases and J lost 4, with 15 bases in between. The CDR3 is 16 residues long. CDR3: CASSQDSNRAGYGYTF. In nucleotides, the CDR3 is TGTGCCAGCAGCCAAGATTCTAACAGGGCGGGCTATGGCTACACCTTC.

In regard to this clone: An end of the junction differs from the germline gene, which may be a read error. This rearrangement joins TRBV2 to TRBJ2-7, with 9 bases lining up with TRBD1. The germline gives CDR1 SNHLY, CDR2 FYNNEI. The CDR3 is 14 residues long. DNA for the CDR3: TGTGCCAGCAGGACCGGACAGGGGTCCTTCGAGCAGTACTTC. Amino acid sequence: CASRTGQGSFEQYF. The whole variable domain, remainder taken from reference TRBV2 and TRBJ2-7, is EPEVTQTPSHQVTQMGQEVILRCVPISNHLYFYWYRQILGQKVEFLVSFYNNEISEKSEIFDDQFSVERPDGSNFTLKIRSTKLEDSAMYFCASRTGQGSFEQYFGPGTRLTVT.

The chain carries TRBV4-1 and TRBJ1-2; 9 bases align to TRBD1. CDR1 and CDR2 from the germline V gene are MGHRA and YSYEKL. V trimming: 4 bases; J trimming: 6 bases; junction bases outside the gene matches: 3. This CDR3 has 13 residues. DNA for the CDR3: TGCGCCAGCAGCCTCCGACAGGGGGATGGCTACACCTTC. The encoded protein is CASSLRQGDGYTF.

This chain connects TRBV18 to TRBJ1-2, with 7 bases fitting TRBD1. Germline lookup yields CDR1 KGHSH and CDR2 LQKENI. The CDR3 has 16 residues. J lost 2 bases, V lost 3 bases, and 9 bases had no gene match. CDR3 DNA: TGTGCCAGCTCACCGCTCGGACAGGACCGCAACTATGGCTACACCTTC. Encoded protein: CASSPLGQDRNYGYTF.

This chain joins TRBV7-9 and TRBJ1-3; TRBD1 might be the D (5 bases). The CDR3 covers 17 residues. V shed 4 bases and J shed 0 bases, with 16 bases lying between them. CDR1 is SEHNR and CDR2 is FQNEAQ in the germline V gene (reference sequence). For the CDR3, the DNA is TGTGCCAGCAGCTCCAGGGCTACAGTCAACTCTGGAAACACCATATATTTT. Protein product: CASSSRATVNSGNTIYF.

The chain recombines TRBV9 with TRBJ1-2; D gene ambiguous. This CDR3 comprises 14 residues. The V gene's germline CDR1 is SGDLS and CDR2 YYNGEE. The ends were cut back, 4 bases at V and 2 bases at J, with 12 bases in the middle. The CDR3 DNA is TGTGCCAGCAGCCCCCTCAAGACAAACTATGGCTACACCTTC. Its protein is CASSPLKTNYGYTF.